The present T cell receptor beta chain was sequenced within a study of T cells after yellow fever vaccination. Template switching by 5'RACE produced TCR cDNA, adding a universal primer site and UMIs. TCRdb analysed the 5' RACE reads with MiXCR anew, one entry per CDR3 protein. The repertoire has approximately 580,000 distinct CDR3 sequences, less than 20% of them found once; the top ten carry around a sixth. The V and J ends lost 1 base and 0 bases respectively, with 16 bases between them. This CDR3 contains 17 residues. CDR1 DFQATT and CDR2 SNEGSKA come from the germline V gene (reference sequence). General study results and limits: Relatively few clonotypes were ones that appeared in both CD4 and CD8 compartments.

This clonotype was counted a few times. The antigen is undetermined. The sequence derives from a man aged 18-30 years who received the YFV17D yellow fever vaccine. Sequencing used PBMCs, obtained 5 days after the first yellow fever vaccination. This chain joins TRBV20-1 and TRBJ2-4; D is ambiguous. CDR3 sequence reads: CSARVHPIDVAKNIQYF. Here the CDR3 DNA reads TGCAGTGCTAGAGTTCACCCGATCGACGTAGCCAAAAACATTCAGTACTTC.